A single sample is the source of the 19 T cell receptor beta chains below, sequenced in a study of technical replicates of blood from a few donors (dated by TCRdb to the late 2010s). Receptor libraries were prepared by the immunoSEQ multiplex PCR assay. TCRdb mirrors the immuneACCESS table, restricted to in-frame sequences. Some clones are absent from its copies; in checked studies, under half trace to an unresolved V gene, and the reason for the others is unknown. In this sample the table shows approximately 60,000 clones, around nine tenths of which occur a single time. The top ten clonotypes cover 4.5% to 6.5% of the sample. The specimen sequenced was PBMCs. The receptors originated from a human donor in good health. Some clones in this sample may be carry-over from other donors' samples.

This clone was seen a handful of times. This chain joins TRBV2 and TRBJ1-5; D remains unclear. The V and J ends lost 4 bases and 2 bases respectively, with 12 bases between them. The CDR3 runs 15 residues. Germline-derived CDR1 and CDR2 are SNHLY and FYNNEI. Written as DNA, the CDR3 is TGTGCCAGCAGTGGTGCGCGGAGGGGCAATCAGCCCCAGCATTTT. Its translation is CASSGARRGNQPQHF.

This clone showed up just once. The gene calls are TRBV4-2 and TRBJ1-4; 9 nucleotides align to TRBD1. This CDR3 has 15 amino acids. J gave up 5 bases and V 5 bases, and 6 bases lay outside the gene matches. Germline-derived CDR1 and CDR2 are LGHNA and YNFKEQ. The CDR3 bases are TGTGCCAGCAGCAAACCGGGACAGGGAAATGAAAAACTGTTTTTT. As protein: CASSKPGQGNEKLFF.

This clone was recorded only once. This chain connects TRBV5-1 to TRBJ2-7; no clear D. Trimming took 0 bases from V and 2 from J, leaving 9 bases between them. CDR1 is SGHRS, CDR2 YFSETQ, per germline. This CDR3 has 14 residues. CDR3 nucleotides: TGCGCCAGCAGCTTGGAGCAGGCCCCCTACGAGCAGTACTTC. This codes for CASSLEQAPYEQYF.

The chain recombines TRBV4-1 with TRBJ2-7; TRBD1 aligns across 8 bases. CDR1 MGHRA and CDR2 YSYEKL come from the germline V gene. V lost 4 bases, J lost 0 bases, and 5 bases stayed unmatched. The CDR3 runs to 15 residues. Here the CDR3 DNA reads TGCGCCAGCAGCCTCAGACAGGGGAGCTCCTACGAGCAGTACTTC. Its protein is CASSLRQGSSYEQYF.

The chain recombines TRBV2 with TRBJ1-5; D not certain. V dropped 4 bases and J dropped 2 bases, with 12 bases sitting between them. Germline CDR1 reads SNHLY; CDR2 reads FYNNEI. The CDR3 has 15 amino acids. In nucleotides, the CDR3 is TGTGCCAGCAGTGTTGGGCAGGTCCGCAATCAGCCCCAGCATTTT. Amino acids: CASSVGQVRNQPQHF.

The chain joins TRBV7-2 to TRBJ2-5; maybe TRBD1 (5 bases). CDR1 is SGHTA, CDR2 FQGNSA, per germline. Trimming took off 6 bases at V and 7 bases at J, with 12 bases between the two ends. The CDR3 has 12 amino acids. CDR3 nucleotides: TGTGCCAGCAGTACCAGGGAAGGGACCCAGTACTTC. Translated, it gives CASSTREGTQYF.

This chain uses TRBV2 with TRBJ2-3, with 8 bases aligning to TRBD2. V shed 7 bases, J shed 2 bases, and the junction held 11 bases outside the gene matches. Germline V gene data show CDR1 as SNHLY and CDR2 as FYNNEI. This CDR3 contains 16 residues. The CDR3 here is CASKTSSGSFTDTQYF. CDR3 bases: TGTGCCAGCAAGACGTCTAGCGGGTCATTCACAGATACGCAGTATTTT.

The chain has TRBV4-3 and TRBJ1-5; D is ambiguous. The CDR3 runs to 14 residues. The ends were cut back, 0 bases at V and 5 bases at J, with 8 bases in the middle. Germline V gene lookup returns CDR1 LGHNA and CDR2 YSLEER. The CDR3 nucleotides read TGCGCCAGCAGCCAAGACGGCGGGGATCAGCCCCAGCATTTT. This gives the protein CASSQDGGDQPQHF.

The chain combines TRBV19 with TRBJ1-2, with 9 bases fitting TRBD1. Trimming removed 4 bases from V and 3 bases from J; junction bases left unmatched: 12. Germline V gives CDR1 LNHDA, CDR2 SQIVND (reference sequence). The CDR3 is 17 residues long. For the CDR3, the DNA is TGTGCCAGTAGTACCCCCCCAGGGACAGGGTACTACTATGGCTACACCTTC. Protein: CASSTPPGTGYYYGYTF.

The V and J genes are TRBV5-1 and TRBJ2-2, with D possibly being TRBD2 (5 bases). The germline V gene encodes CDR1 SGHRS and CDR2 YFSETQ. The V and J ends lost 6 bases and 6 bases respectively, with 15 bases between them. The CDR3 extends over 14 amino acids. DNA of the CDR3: TGCGCCAGCAAAATGCGGGCAGACTCCGGGGAGCTGTTTTTT. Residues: CASKMRADSGELFF. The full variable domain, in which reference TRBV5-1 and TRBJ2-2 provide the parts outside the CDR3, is KAGVTQTPRYLIKTRGQQVTLSCSPISGHRSVSWYQQTPGQGLQFLFEYFSETQRNKGNFPGRFSGRQFSNSRSEMNVSTLELGDSALYLCASKMRADSGELFFGEGSRLTVL.

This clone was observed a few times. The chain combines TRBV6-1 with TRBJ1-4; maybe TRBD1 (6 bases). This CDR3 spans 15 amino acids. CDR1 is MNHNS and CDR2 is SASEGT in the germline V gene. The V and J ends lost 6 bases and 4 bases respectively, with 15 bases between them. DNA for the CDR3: TGTGCCAGCAGGGACAGCACAGGGAATAATGAAAAACTGTTTTTT. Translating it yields CASRDSTGNNEKLFF.

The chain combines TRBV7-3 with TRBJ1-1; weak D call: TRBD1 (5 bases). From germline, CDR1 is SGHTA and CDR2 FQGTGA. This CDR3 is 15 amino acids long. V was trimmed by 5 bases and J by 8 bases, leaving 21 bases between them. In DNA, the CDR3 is TGTGCCAGCAGCCCCATCTTGGGGCAGGGTCAGGAAGCTTTCTTT. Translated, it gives CASSPILGQGQEAFF.

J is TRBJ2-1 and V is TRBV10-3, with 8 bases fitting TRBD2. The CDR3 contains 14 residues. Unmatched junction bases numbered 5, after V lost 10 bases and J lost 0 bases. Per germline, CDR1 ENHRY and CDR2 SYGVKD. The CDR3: CATAAGGSYNEQFF. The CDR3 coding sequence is TGTGCCACGGCGGCGGGGGGCTCCTACAATGAGCAGTTCTTC.

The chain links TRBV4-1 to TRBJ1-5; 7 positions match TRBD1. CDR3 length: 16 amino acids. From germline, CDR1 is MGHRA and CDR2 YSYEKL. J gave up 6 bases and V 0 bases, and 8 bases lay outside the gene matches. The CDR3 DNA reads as TGCGCCAGCAGCCAAGATGACAGGGCGGCCTTTCAGCCCCAGCATTTT. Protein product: CASSQDDRAAFQPQHF.

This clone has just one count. The CDR3 DNA reads as TGTGCCAGCAGCGCGACGGGACTAGCGGGCCCAAGCTCCTACAATGAGCAGTTCTTC. Translated, it gives CASSATGLAGPSSYNEQFF. The J gene is TRBJ2-1, the V gene TRBV7-9; 12 positions match TRBD2. The CDR3 runs to 19 residues. V gave up 5 bases and J gave up 0 bases; unmatched junction bases: 11. Germline-derived CDR1 and CDR2 are SEHNR and FQNEAQ (reference sequence).

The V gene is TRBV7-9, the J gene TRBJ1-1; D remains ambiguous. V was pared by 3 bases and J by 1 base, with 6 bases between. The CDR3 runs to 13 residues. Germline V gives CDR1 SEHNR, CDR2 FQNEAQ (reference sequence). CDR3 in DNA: TGTGCCAGCAGCTTCGTCCGGAACACTGAAGCTTTCTTT. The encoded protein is CASSFVRNTEAFF.

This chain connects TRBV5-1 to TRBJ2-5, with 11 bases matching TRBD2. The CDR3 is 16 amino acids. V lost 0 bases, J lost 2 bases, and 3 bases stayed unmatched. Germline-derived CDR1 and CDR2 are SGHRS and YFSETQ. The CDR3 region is CASSLALAGGQETQYF. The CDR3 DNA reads TGCGCCAGCAGCTTGGCGCTAGCGGGAGGTCAAGAGACCCAGTACTTC.

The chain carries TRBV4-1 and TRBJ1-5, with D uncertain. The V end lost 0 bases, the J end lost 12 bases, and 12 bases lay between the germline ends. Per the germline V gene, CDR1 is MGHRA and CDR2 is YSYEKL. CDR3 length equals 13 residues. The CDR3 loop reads CASSQDGEGIQHF. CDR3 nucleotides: TGCGCCAGCAGCCAAGATGGAGAGGGAATCCAGCATTTT.

In nucleotides, the CDR3 is TGTGCCAGCAGCTTGCGAGGCGGGAGTAGAGATACGCAGTATTTT. Translated: CASSLRGGSRDTQYF. The rearrangement joins TRBV5-8 to TRBJ2-3; TRBD2 matches 7 bases. The germline V gene has CDR1 SGHTS and CDR2 YDEGEE. With 1 base clipped from V and 5 bases from J, the junction kept 7 bases outside the gene matches. This CDR3 region has 15 residues.